The entry below gives a single TCR beta chain sequence along with its context. The sample's treatment: 15 Gy SBRT to primary tumor, nephrectomy 4 weeks later. Nephrectomy followed 15 Gy stereotactic body radiation by 4 weeks. Clear cell pathology was present in this patient's renal cell carcinoma. The sample belongs to a study of radiation and T cells in renal cell carcinoma. Only in-frame clones appear in the TCRdb table, and some are missing; sequencing was by immunoSEQ multiplex PCR. The repertoire holds about 15,000 clones, with 50% to 75% as singletons. Germline CDR1 reads SGHDN; CDR2 reads FVKESK. The CDR3 extends over 18 amino acids. The V segment lost 0 bases and the J segment 4 bases; nucleotides outside the gene matches: 11.

This receptor was obtained from a woman between 65 and 79 years old with renal cell carcinoma. The material sequenced was tumor tissue, taken from a patient whose treatment included radiotherapy and nephrectomy. The chain combines TRBV14 with TRBJ2-1; 8 bases align to TRBD2. CDR3 bases: TGTGCCAGCAGCCAAGATATCGAGCGGGAGTGGTTGTACAATGAGCAGTTCTTC. It encodes CASSQDIEREWLYNEQFF. Full variable domain (rest looked up from reference TRBV14 and TRBJ2-1): EAGVTQFPSHSVIEKGQTVTLRCDPISGHDNLYWYRRVMGKEIKFLLHFVKESKQDESGMPNNRFLAERTGGTYSTLKVQPAELEDSGVYFCASSQDIEREWLYNEQFFGPGTRLTVL.